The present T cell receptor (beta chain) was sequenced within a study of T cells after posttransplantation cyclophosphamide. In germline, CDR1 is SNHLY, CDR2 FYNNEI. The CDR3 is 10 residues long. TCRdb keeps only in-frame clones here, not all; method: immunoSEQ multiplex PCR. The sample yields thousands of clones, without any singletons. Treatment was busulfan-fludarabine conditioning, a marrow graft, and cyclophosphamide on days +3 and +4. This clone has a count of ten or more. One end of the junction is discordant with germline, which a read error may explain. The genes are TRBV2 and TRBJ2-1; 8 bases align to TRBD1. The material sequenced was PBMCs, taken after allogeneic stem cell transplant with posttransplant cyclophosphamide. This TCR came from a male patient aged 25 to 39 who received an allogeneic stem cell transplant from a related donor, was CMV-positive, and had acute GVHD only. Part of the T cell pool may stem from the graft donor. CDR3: CASRYRGAIF. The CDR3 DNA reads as TGTGCCAGCAGATACAGGGGGGCAATCTTC.